The 19 T cell receptor beta chains in this list originate from one sample, sequenced in a study of T cells in tuberculosis. Cells were sorted from thawed PBMC rested overnight and stained with GMM-loaded CD1B tetramer, viability dye and anti-CD3. The CD1B tetramers carried C32 glucose monomycolate purified from Rhodococcus equi. Some clones are missing from TCRdb's copy, which holds only in-frame ones; the method was immunoSEQ multiplex PCR. The sample lists 85,000 to 90,000 clones; roughly 90% were seen once. The source material was CD1b-GMM tetramer-negative cells sorted from PBMCs. The source of these receptors is an adult woman with latent tuberculosis.

The chain combines TRBV30 with TRBJ1-5; D not certain. Germline CDR1 reads GTSNPN; CDR2 reads SVGIG (reference sequence). V lost 4 bases to trimming and J lost 0 bases, with 7 bases between them. This CDR3 is built from 13 residues. The CDR3 sequence is CAWNQDSNQPQHF. CDR3 in DNA: TGTGCCTGGAATCAGGATAGCAATCAGCCCCAGCATTTT.

This rearrangement joins TRBV15 to TRBJ2-6; no firm D call. Trimming removed 0 bases at V and 4 bases at J, with 7 bases between. The CDR3 runs to 15 residues. The germline V gene has CDR1 LNHNV and CDR2 YYDKDF (reference sequence). The CDR3 region is CATSRDYAGANVLTF. The CDR3 DNA is TGTGCCACCAGCAGAGATTATGCGGGGGCCAACGTCCTGACTTTC.

The chain couples TRBV9 to TRBJ2-3; D might be TRBD1 (5 bases). Germline CDR1 reads SGDLS; CDR2 reads YYNGEE. The V gene lost 6 bases and the J gene lost 2 bases, with 10 bases spanning the gap. The CDR3 has 13 residues. CDR3 residues: CASMGRNTDTQYF. Here the CDR3 DNA reads TGTGCCAGCATGGGGCGGAACACAGATACGCAGTATTTT.

The chain links TRBV12-5 to TRBJ1-2; 9 bases are shared with TRBD1. CDR1 LGHNT and CDR2 FRNRAP come from the germline V gene. V was pared by 7 bases and J by 8 bases, with 8 bases of the junction left unmatched. CDR3 length equals 13 residues. CDR3 loop: CASDAGTGIGYTF. The CDR3 nucleotides are TGTGCTAGTGACGCAGGGACAGGGATCGGCTACACCTTC.

The genes are TRBV28 and TRBJ1-2; D is ambiguous. Germline lookup yields CDR1 MDHEN and CDR2 SYDVKM. This CDR3 spans 12 amino acids. With 6 bases removed from V and 4 bases from J, the gap between germline ends came to 9 bases. The CDR3 DNA sequence: TGTGCCAGCAGCCCTACTATCTATGGCTACACCTTC. Its translation is CASSPTIYGYTF.

This chain joins TRBV2 and TRBJ2-5; 7 bases agree with TRBD1. Trimming at V came to 3 bases and at J to 7 bases, leaving 14 bases not matched to a gene. Germline lookup yields CDR1 SNHLY and CDR2 FYNNEI. This CDR3 has 16 residues. In DNA, the CDR3 is TGTGCCAGCAGTGATTCCCGGACAGGCCGAGGAGGGACCCAGTACTTC. Its translation: CASSDSRTGRGGTQYF.

The rearrangement uses TRBV6-1 and TRBJ1-2; 8 bases are a match to TRBD1. Germline CDR1 and CDR2: MNHNS and SASEGT. This CDR3 comprises 14 residues. CDR3 loop: CATRGTGRVYGYTF. The CDR3 nucleotides read TGTGCTACAAGGGGGACAGGCCGGGTATATGGCTACACCTTC.

V gene TRBV7-3 combines with J gene TRBJ2-7; 10 positions agree with TRBD1. The CDR3 totals 16 residues. V shed 4 bases and J 2 bases; nucleotides not matched to a gene: 8. Germline CDR1 is SGHTA and CDR2 is FQGTGA. The CDR3 DNA reads as TGTGCCAGCAGCTGGGGCGAAGACAGGGGGCCCTACGAGCAGTACGTC. Translated: CASSWGEDRGPYEQYV.

This sequence joins TRBV28 and TRBJ2-2, with 12 bases that match TRBD2. The CDR3 sequence is 16 residues long. Per the germline V gene, CDR1 is MDHEN and CDR2 is SYDVKM. Trimming cost V 4 bases and J 3 bases; bases outside gene matches: 3. CDR3 residues: CASSSTSGGHTGELFF. The CDR3 region has the DNA TGTGCCAGCAGTTCGACTAGCGGGGGCCACACCGGGGAGCTGTTTTTT.

The rearrangement uses TRBV5-8 and TRBJ1-1, with D possibly TRBD1 on 5 matching bases. Trimming stripped 0 bases from V and 4 bases from J, with 10 bases between. CDR3 length: 14 amino acids. CDR1 is SGHTS and CDR2 is YDEGEE in the germline V gene. Here the CDR3 reads CASSLGQGSTEAFF. CDR3 coding DNA: TGTGCCAGCAGCTTGGGTCAGGGAAGCACTGAAGCTTTCTTT.

The chain recombines TRBV27 with TRBJ1-2; 8 bases are shared with TRBD1. The CDR3 totals 15 residues. The germline V gene has CDR1 MNHEY and CDR2 SMNVEV (reference sequence). J lost 5 bases, V lost 5 bases, and 10 bases had no gene match. CDR3 loop: CASSPLDRVLYGYTF. DNA of the CDR3: TGTGCCAGCAGTCCCCTGGACAGGGTCCTATATGGCTACACCTTC.

This chain connects TRBV6-5 to TRBJ1-6; 12 bases agree with TRBD1. With 8 bases clipped from V and 9 bases from J, the junction kept 8 bases outside the gene matches. CDR3 length equals 15 residues. Germline CDR1 MNHEY, CDR2 SVGAGI. The CDR3 nucleotides read TGTGCCAGCGGAGCACCGGGACAGGGGGCTTCACCCCTCCACTTT. Residues: CASGAPGQGASPLHF.

The CDR3 here is CASSQGAGRYGYTF. CDR3 bases: TGCGCCAGCAGCCAAGGGGCAGGGCGCTATGGCTACACCTTC. This chain joins TRBV4-3 and TRBJ1-2; possible D gene TRBD1, 5 bases. Trimming cost V 1 base and J 4 bases, with 10 bases left between them. Germline V gene sequence: CDR1 LGHNA, CDR2 YSLEER. The CDR3 has 14 amino acids.

The chain couples TRBV11-2 to TRBJ1-4; 7 nucleotides align to TRBD1. There are 14 residues in the CDR3. The V gene's germline CDR1 is SGHAT and CDR2 FQNNGV. The V segment lost 4 bases and the J segment 8 bases; nucleotides outside the gene matches: 7. The CDR3 region has the DNA TGTGCCAGCAGCTCTGACAGGGTAGCAGAAAAACTGTTTTTT. This gives the protein CASSSDRVAEKLFF.

This rearrangement joins TRBV25-1 to TRBJ1-1; D may be TRBD1 (5 bases). CDR1 MGHDK and CDR2 SYGVNS come from the germline V gene. The CDR3 extends over 15 amino acids. V lost 6 bases and J 4 bases, leaving 18 bases between the germline ends. The CDR3 nucleotides are TGTGCCAGCAGGGGAACAACGGGACTGCTCACTGAAGCTTTCTTT. Translating it yields CASRGTTGLLTEAFF.

Only one count was recorded for this clone. The chain carries TRBV19 and TRBJ1-6; D is unclear. This CDR3 contains 16 residues. CDR1 and CDR2 from the germline V gene are LNHDA and SQIVND (reference sequence). The V end lost 4 bases, the J end lost 9 bases, and 19 bases lay between the germline ends. The CDR3 coding sequence is TGTGCCAGTAGTACCAACCCTGGATATGAGGGTTCACCCCTCCACTTT. This sequence encodes CASSTNPGYEGSPLHF.

The rearrangement joins TRBV5-1 to TRBJ1-3; a weak D match, TRBD1 (6 bases). CDR3 size: 15 residues. Germline V gene sequence: CDR1 SGHRS, CDR2 YFSETQ. V was clipped by 3 bases and J by 3 bases, with 13 bases between them. The CDR3: CASSSTGGVGNTIYF. The CDR3 DNA is TGCGCCAGCAGCTCGACAGGCGGTGTTGGAAACACCATATATTTT.

This clone was observed a single time. The chain couples TRBV6-5 to TRBJ2-7, with D maybe TRBD1 (5 bases). Trimming removed 3 bases at V and 4 bases at J, with 7 bases between. Germline CDR1 MNHEY, CDR2 SVGAGI. This CDR3 contains 12 residues. Here the CDR3 reads CASSYKGYEQYF. CDR3 nucleotides: TGTGCCAGCAGTTATAAGGGGTACGAGCAGTACTTC.

The chain joins TRBV6-5 to TRBJ2-1, with D tentatively TRBD1 (6 bases). Trimming shortened V by 6 bases and J by 3 bases, and 9 bases separated the two germline ends. The germline V gene encodes CDR1 MNHEY and CDR2 SVGAGI. The CDR3 consists of 13 residues. In DNA form, the CDR3 reads TGTGCCAGCAGACGGGACAACTACAATGAGCAGTTCTTC. This sequence encodes CASRRDNYNEQFF.